These T cell receptor beta chains were read from a single sample in a study of breast tumors, draining lymph nodes, adjacent tissues. TCRdb reprocessed the multiplex PCR reads with MiXCR, giving one entry per CDR3 protein. The repertoire holds about 35,000 distinct CDR3 sequences, around a third seen once, with approximately 11% in the top ten. Sequenced: breast tumor tissue. Source of these receptors: a female donor with breast cancer. Some clones in this sample may be carry-over from other donors' samples. CDR3s include the opening cysteine and the closing phenylalanine or tryptophan. The D gene is left open where the match is weak. A row's size may be missing; if present it is once, few, many or a size class.

TRBV10-1	.	many	TRBJ2-7	TGCGCCAGCAGTGAGTCGGGGGCTTACTACGAGCAGTACTTC	CASSESGAYYEQYF
TRBV6-5	.	many	TRBJ1-6	TGTGCCAGCAGCCCCCGGGGGGGGGCACCCCTCCACTTT	CASSPRGGAPLHF
TRBV11-2	TRBD2	many	TRBJ2-2	TGTGCCAGCCGGCGCCAGACTAGCGGGACCGCCGGGGAGCTGTTTTTT	CASRRQTSGTAGELFF
TRBV2	TRBD2	.	TRBJ2-3	TGTGCCAGCAGTGCGAATCTAGCGGGAGGGCCCGGCACAGATACGCAGTATTTT	CASSANLAGGPGTDTQYF
TRBV4-2	.	many	TRBJ2-5	TGTGCCAGCAGCCAAGATGGAGGGAGGGAGACCCAGTACTTC	CASSQDGGRETQYF
TRBV28	.	few	TRBJ2-7	TGTGCCAGCAGAGAGAGGGGGTACGAGCAGTACTTC	CASRERGYEQYF
TRBV7-9	.	.	TRBJ1-1	TGTGCCAGCAGCCCCCTCCCGGGGGAGGGGAACACTGAAGCTTTCTTT	CASSPLPGEGNTEAFF
TRBV7-3	.	many	TRBJ1-2	TGTGCCAGCAGCTTAAGAGGGGGGGATTTAAACTATGGCTACACCTTC	CASSLRGGDLNYGYTF
TRBV29-1	TRBD2	many	TRBJ2-3	TGCAGCGTTGAAGATCGGGAGGGCCGGGGCACAGATACGCAGTATTTT	CSVEDREGRGTDTQYF
TRBV29-1	.	.	TRBJ2-2	TGCAGCGCCTCCTTGGGGGCCGCGAACACCGGGGAGCTGTTTTTT	CSASLGAANTGELFF
TRBV5-6	TRBD2	many	TRBJ2-1	TGTGCCAGCAGCTTACTAGCGGCAACGAACAATGAGCAGTTCTTC	CASSLLAATNNEQFF
TRBV7-3	.	few	TRBJ2-2	TGTGCCAGCAGCTTGGATGGCGGAAAGAACACCGGGGAGCTGTTTTTT	CASSLDGGKNTGELFF
TRBV29-1	.	many	TRBJ2-7	TGCAGCGTTGGGACCCTCGGATCCTACGAGCAGTACTTC	CSVGTLGSYEQYF
TRBV30	.	.	TRBJ1-2	TGTGCCTGGAGTCGGAACAGGGCCTTCGTCTATGGCTACACCTTC	CAWSRNRAFVYGYTF
TRBV7-6	TRBD2	many	TRBJ2-2	TGTGCCAGCAGCTTAGAATCCGGGAGGGTCACCGGGGAGCTGTTTTTT	CASSLESGRVTGELFF
TRBV10-3	.	many	TRBJ2-2	TGTGCCATCAGTGCCGAAGGAACCGGGGAGCTGTTTTTT	CAISAEGTGELFF
TRBV20-1	.	many	TRBJ2-1	TGCAGTGCTACGCGACTTGATGAGCAGTTCTTC	CSATRLDEQFF
TRBV12-3/TRBV12-4	TRBD1	many	TRBJ2-7	TGTGCCAGCAGTTTCTCAGGGGGCAACGAGCAGTACTTC	CASSFSGGNEQYF
TRBV20-1	TRBD1	many	TRBJ2-7	TGCAGTGCTAGAGACAGGGGGCTCCTCTACGAGCAGTACTTC	CSARDRGLLYEQYF
TRBV20-1	TRBD1	many	TRBJ2-1	TGCAGTGCTAGAGGGGACAGGAGCTCCTACAATGAGCAGTTCTTC	CSARGDRSSYNEQFF
TRBV19	.	.	TRBJ2-5	TGTGCCAGTAGTATGGTAGGGAGTCAAGAGACCCAGTACTTC	CASSMVGSQETQYF
TRBV6-1	.	medium-sized	TRBJ2-7	TGTGCCAGCAGTGTAGAGAGAGGGGAGCAGTACTTC	CASSVERGEQYF
TRBV10-3	TRBD1	many	TRBJ1-2	TGTGCCACCTCGACAGGGGCACACTATGGCTACACCTTC	CATSTGAHYGYTF
TRBV11-2	.	.	TRBJ2-1	TGTGCCAGCAGCCCCCTCATACCCAATGAGCAGTTCTTC	CASSPLIPNEQFF
TRBV20-1	TRBD1	.	TRBJ1-6	TGCAGTGCATGGGACAGGGTTTCACCCCTCCACTTT	CSAWDRVSPLHF
TRBV5-5	TRBD2	many	TRBJ2-1	TGTGCCAGCAGCTTGCAACCGGGACTAGTAGTGTTCTTC	CASSLQPGLVVFF
TRBV12-3/TRBV12-4	.	many	TRBJ2-7	TGTGCCAGCAGTCGGGTCCAAATGGCGTACGAGCAGTACTTC	CASSRVQMAYEQYF
TRBV6-4	TRBD2	.	TRBJ2-2	TGTGCCAGCAGTGTCCTGACTAGCGGGAGCCAAACGAACACCGGGGAGCTGTTTTTT	CASSVLTSGSQTNTGELFF
TRBV7-9	.	many	TRBJ2-1	TGTGCCAGTGTCCGTCCAACTTACAATGAGCAGTTCTTC	CASVRPTYNEQFF
TRBV7-3	TRBD2	many	TRBJ2-7	TGTGCCAGCAGTCATAGCGGGAGGAGCTCCTACGAGCAGTACTTC	CASSHSGRSSYEQYF
TRBV5-5	TRBD2	.	TRBJ2-2	TGTGCCAGCAGCTTGGGAGCGGGGGCTACCGGGGAGCTGTTTTTT	CASSLGAGATGELFF
TRBV5-4	TRBD2	.	TRBJ2-7	TGTGCCAGCAGCCCGACCAGCGGGAAGAGCGCCTACGAGCAGTACTTC	CASSPTSGKSAYEQYF
TRBV7-8	.	few	TRBJ2-5	TGTGCCAGCAGCTTAAGGGGAAAGGAGGAGACCCAGTACTTC	CASSLRGKEETQYF
TRBV20-1	TRBD1	.	TRBJ2-5	TGCAGTGCTCCGGACCGGGACAGGGGTGGGCAAGAGACCCAGTACTTC	CSAPDRDRGGQETQYF
TRBV20-1	.	many	TRBJ2-1	TGCAGTGCTAGAGATAGAGGCGGGGCGGGGAATGAGCAGTTCTTC	CSARDRGGAGNEQFF
TRBV5-1	.	many	TRBJ2-6	TGCGCCAGCAGCTTGGTAGTCGGCTCTGGGGCCAACGTCCTGACTTTC	CASSLVVGSGANVLTF
TRBV7-2	.	many	TRBJ2-1	TGTGCCAGCAGCTTAGTCTTGGGCCTGGGGGGTGAGCAGTTCTTC	CASSLVLGLGGEQFF